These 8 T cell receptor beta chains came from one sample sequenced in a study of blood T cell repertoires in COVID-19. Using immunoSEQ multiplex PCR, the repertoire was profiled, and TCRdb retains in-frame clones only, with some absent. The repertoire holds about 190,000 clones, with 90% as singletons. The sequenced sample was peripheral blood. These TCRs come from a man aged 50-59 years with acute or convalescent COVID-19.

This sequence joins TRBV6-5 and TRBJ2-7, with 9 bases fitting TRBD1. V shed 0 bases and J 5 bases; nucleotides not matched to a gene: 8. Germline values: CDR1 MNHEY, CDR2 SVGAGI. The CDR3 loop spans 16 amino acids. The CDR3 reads CASSYSMGQGIHEQYF. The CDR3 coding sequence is TGTGCCAGCAGTTACTCAATGGGACAGGGAATCCACGAGCAGTACTTC.

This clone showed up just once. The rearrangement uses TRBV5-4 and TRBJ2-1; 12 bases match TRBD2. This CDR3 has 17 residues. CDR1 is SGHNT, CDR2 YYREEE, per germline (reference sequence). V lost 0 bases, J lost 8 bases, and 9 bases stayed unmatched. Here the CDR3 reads CASSLGALAGGPHEQFF. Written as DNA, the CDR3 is TGTGCCAGCAGCTTGGGGGCTCTAGCGGGAGGGCCCCATGAGCAGTTCTTC.

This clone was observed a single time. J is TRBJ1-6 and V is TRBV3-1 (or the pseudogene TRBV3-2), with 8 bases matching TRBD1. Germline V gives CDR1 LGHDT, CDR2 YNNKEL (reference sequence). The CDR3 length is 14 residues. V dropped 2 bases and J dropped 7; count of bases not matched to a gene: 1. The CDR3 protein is CASSQWTGNSPLHF. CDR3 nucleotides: TGTGCCAGCAGCCAATGGACAGGGAATTCACCCCTCCACTTT.

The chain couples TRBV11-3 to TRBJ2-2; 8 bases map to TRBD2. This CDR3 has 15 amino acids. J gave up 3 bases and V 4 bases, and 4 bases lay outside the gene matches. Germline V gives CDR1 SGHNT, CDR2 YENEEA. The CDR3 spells CASSSGGTDTGELFF. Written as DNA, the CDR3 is TGTGCCAGCAGCTCGGGGGGGACTGACACCGGGGAGCTGTTTTTT.

For the CDR3, the DNA is TGCGCCAGCAGTGAGTCTAGGAGTATTTTAGCCAAAAACATTCAGTACTTC. Residues: CASSESRSILAKNIQYF. The genes are TRBV10-1 and TRBJ2-4; the D is unclear. Deletions cut 0 bases from V and 0 bases from J, with 12 bases between. Germline CDR1 WNHNN, CDR2 SYGVQD (reference sequence). The CDR3 contains 17 residues.

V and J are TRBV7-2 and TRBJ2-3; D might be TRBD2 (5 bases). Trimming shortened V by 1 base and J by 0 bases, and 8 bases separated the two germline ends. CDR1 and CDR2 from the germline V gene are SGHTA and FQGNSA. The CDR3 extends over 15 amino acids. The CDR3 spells CASSLGGLSTDTQYF. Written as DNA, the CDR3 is TGTGCCAGCAGCTTAGGAGGACTTAGCACAGATACGCAGTATTTT. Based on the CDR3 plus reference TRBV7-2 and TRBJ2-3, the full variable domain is GAGVSQSPSNKVTEKGKDVELRCDPISGHTALYWYRQSLGQGLEFLIYFQGNSAPDKSGLPSDRFSAERTGGSVSTLTIQRTQQEDSAVYLCASSLGGLSTDTQYFGPGTRLTVL.

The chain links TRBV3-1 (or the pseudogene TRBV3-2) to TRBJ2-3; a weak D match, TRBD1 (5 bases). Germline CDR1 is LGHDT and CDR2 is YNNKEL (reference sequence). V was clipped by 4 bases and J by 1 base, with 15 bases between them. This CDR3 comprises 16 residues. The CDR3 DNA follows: TGTGCCAGCAGCCCCAGGACAACGGCCCGCACAGATACGCAGTATTTT. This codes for CASSPRTTARTDTQYF.

The CDR3 sequence: CAISERGREFSEAFF. Written as DNA, the CDR3 is TGTGCCATCAGTGAGCGCGGCAGGGAATTCTCTGAAGCTTTCTTT. The rearrangement uses TRBV10-3 and TRBJ1-1, with a weak D call TRBD1 (5 bases). The CDR3 extends over 15 amino acids. The germline CDR1 and CDR2 sequences are ENHRY and SYGVKD. V lost 2 bases, J lost 6 bases, and 16 bases lay in between.